This T cell receptor (beta chain) was sequenced for a study of shared clonotypes between healthy human individuals. The CDR3 is 15 amino acids. Trimming removed 4 bases at V and 0 bases at J, with 14 bases between. Germline loops: CDR1 SGHKS, CDR2 YYEKEE (reference sequence). Profiling relied on immunoSEQ multiplex PCR, and the TCRdb table lists in-frame clones only, not all of them. There are over a million clones in the sample; around 74% occur only once, and about 1.5% lies in the top ten. The gene calls are TRBV5-5 and TRBJ2-7; tentatively, D is TRBD2 (5 bases). Sequencing was done on a sample of memory CD4+ T cells sorted from blood. Documented subset: CD45RA-negative fraction. The TCR originated in a young man in good health. For the CDR3, the DNA is TGTGCCAGCAGCCCCCGGGAAGGACCCTCCTACGAGCAGTACTTC. Protein: CASSPREGPSYEQYF. Full variable domain (missing parts from reference TRBV5-5 and TRBJ2-7): DAGVTQSPTHLIKTRGQQVTLRCSPISGHKSVSWYQQVLGQGPQFIFQYYEKEERGRGNFPDRFSARQFPNYSSELNVNALLLGDSALYLCASSPREGPSYEQYFGPGTRLTVT.